This entry is about one T cell receptor (beta chain). Other DNA sequences from this sample encode an identical CDR3 as well. Using immunoSEQ multiplex PCR, the repertoire was profiled, and TCRdb retains in-frame clones only, with some absent. The repertoire holds under 350,000 clones, with approximately 86% as singletons. The data originate from a study of blood T cell repertoires in COVID-19. The wider study: The study drew acute and convalescent COVID-19 samples from the United States, Italy and Spain. PBMCs, B-cell-depleted T cells, or T cells provided the cDNA or gDNA that made up the material.

Germline CDR1 reads MNHEY; CDR2 reads SVGAGI. The CDR3 loop spans 14 amino acids. V shed 5 bases and J 4 bases; nucleotides not matched to a gene: 5. The TCR was taken from a woman in her thirties or forties with acute COVID-19. This chain connects TRBV6-5 to TRBJ1-5, with TRBD1 matching 7 bases. The sequenced sample consisted of PBMCs or T cells enriched from blood (not recorded which). The CDR3 nucleotides are TGTGCCAGCAGTCCCCGACAGGGAAATCAGCCCCAGCATTTT. Protein sequence: CASSPRQGNQPQHF.